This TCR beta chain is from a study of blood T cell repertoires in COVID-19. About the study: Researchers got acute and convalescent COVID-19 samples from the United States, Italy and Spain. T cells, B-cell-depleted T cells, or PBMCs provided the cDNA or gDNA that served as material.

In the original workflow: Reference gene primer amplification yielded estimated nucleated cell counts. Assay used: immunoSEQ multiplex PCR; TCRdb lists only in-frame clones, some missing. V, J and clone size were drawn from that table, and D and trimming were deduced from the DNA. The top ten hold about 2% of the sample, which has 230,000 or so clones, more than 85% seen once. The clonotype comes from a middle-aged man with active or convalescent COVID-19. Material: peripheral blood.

The chain's CDR3 is CASAYRGNQETQYF. DNA for the CDR3: TGTGCCAGCGCCTACAGGGGGAACCAAGAGACCCAGTACTTC. The chain is built from TRBV27 and TRBJ2-5; TRBD1 agrees at 8 bases. Losses at the gene ends were 8 bases for V and 0 bases for J; bases not matched to a gene: 5. Germline assignment: CDR1 MNHEY and CDR2 SMNVEV (reference sequence). The CDR3 is 14 amino acids.